These 31 T cell receptor beta chains were sequenced from one sample in a study of blood T cell repertoires in COVID-19. TCRdb keeps only in-frame clones here, not all; method: immunoSEQ multiplex PCR. Of about 79,000 clones in the sample, roughly 90% were seen once. Sequencing was carried out using peripheral blood. The receptors stem from a man aged 50 to 60 with active COVID-19.

The gene calls are TRBV7-2 and TRBJ1-2, with D unclear. CDR3 length equals 15 residues. Germline V gene sequence: CDR1 SGHTA, CDR2 FQGNSA. Trimming pared 0 bases from V and 3 bases from J, leaving 11 bases between. The CDR3 protein is CASSLASGTDYGYTF. CDR3 nucleotide sequence: TGTGCCAGCAGCTTAGCGTCGGGAACCGACTATGGCTACACCTTC.

The J gene is TRBJ2-4, the V gene TRBV7-8, with a possible D match to TRBD1 (5 bases). Trimming stripped 1 base from V and 0 bases from J, with 7 bases between. The CDR3 consists of 15 residues. CDR1 is SGHVS and CDR2 is FQNEAQ in the germline V gene. CDR3 amino acids: CASSLDRIAKNIQYF. The CDR3 nucleotides are TGTGCCAGCAGCTTAGACAGGATAGCCAAAAACATTCAGTACTTC.

The chain joins TRBV5-1 to TRBJ2-2; no firm D call. Trimming stripped 0 bases from V and 1 base from J, with 4 bases between. The CDR3 runs 14 residues. Germline V gene data show CDR1 as SGHRS and CDR2 as YFSETQ. CDR3 coding DNA: TGCGCCAGCAGCTTGGCACAGAACACCGGGGAGCTGTTTTTT. Protein: CASSLAQNTGELFF. Looking up the rest from reference TRBV5-1 and TRBJ2-2 gives the full variable domain: KAGVTQTPRYLIKTRGQQVTLSCSPISGHRSVSWYQQTPGQGLQFLFEYFSETQRNKGNFPGRFSGRQFSNSRSEMNVSTLELGDSALYLCASSLAQNTGELFFGEGSRLTVL.

The CDR3 DNA sequence: TGTGCCAGTAGGGAAAGACAGGAGCAGTTCTTC. The encoded protein is CASRERQEQFF. The chain carries TRBV19 and TRBJ2-1; D perhaps matches TRBD1 (5 bases). The CDR3 is 11 amino acids. The V and J ends lost 6 bases and 10 bases respectively, with 10 bases between them. The germline CDR1 and CDR2 sequences are LNHDA and SQIVND (reference sequence).

This chain joins TRBV30 and TRBJ2-1; no definite D call. This CDR3 comprises 13 residues. V gave up 4 bases and J gave up 6 bases, with 13 bases separating them. Germline V gene lookup returns CDR1 GTSNPN and CDR2 SVGIG (reference sequence). The chain's CDR3 is CAWITSPGNEQFF. The CDR3 bases are TGTGCCTGGATCACCTCCCCCGGCAATGAGCAGTTCTTC.

The chain has TRBV6-5 and TRBJ1-6; no clear D gene. Per germline, CDR1 MNHEY and CDR2 SVGAGI. V lost 4 bases to trimming and J lost 10 bases, with 11 bases between them. There are 13 residues in the CDR3. This CDR3 is CASSFGEGSPLHF. The CDR3 nucleotides are TGTGCCAGCAGTTTCGGGGAAGGCTCACCCCTCCACTTT.

The gene calls are TRBV7-8 and TRBJ1-5; the match to TRBD1 covers 7 bases. CDR1 SGHVS and CDR2 FQNEAQ come from the germline V gene. The CDR3 has 17 amino acids. The V and J ends lost 1 base and 3 bases, in that order; junction bases with no gene match: 9. CDR3 protein: CASSLVSGGTFNQPQHF. The CDR3 DNA reads as TGTGCCAGCAGCTTAGTTTCAGGGGGAACCTTCAATCAGCCCCAGCATTTT.

The rearrangement uses TRBV3-1 (or the pseudogene TRBV3-2) and TRBJ2-7; D perhaps matches TRBD1 (5 bases). Germline loops: CDR1 LGHDT, CDR2 YNNKEL (reference sequence). The V and J ends lost 3 bases and 6 bases respectively, with 9 bases between them. This CDR3 has 12 amino acids. In DNA form, the CDR3 reads TGTGCCAGCAGCCAGGGGCTGGTCGAGCAGTACTTC. This sequence encodes CASSQGLVEQYF.

V is TRBV6-5 and J is TRBJ2-2; no firm D call. The V end was cut by 9 bases, the J end by 2 bases, with 16 bases between. The CDR3 extends over 15 amino acids. Per the germline V gene, CDR1 is MNHEY and CDR2 is SVGAGI. For the CDR3, the DNA is TGTGCCAGGCTCAGAACAAAGTGTAACACCGGGGAGCTGTTTTTT. Amino acid sequence: CARLRTKCNTGELFF.

The V call is TRBV28, the J call TRBJ2-7; 9 nucleotides align to TRBD2. The CDR3 runs 14 residues. CDR1 MDHEN and CDR2 SYDVKM come from the germline V gene. CDR3 protein: CGASGVISSYEQYF. CDR3 nucleotides: TGTGGGGCTAGCGGGGTTATTAGCTCCTACGAGCAGTACTTC.

The rearrangement joins TRBV4-1 to TRBJ2-2, with D tentatively TRBD1 (5 bases). The germline CDR1 and CDR2 sequences are MGHRA and YSYEKL. The CDR3 extends over 13 amino acids. V lost 1 base and J 10 bases, leaving 10 bases between the germline ends. CDR3 sequence reads: CASSQGQFEELFF. CDR3 sequence (DNA): TGCGCCAGCAGCCAAGGACAGTTCGAGGAGCTGTTTTTT.

This sequence joins TRBV27 and TRBJ2-5, with D maybe TRBD2 (5 bases). From germline, CDR1 is MNHEY and CDR2 SMNVEV (reference sequence). V lost 7 bases to trimming and J lost 4 bases, with 22 bases between them. CDR3 length equals 16 residues. The CDR3: CASTGYSVGYGETQYF. DNA of the CDR3: TGTGCCAGCACGGGGTACTCGGTTGGGTATGGAGAGACCCAGTACTTC.

A few counts support this clone. This rearrangement joins TRBV19 to TRBJ1-5; 11 bases fit TRBD1. The germline V gene has CDR1 LNHDA and CDR2 SQIVND (reference sequence). V lost 1 base, J lost 5 bases, and 10 bases stayed unmatched. The length of the CDR3 is 18 residues. DNA for the CDR3: TGTGCCAGTAGTATAGTAAGGGGGGACAGGGGGGGCGATCAGCCCCAGCATTTT. This sequence encodes CASSIVRGDRGGDQPQHF.

This clone was recorded a few times. The V call is TRBV29-1, the J call TRBJ2-2; 11 nucleotides match TRBD2. Losses at the gene ends were 6 bases for V and 8 bases for J; bases not matched to a gene: 20. Germline-derived CDR1 and CDR2 are SQVTM and ANQGSEA. This CDR3 has 18 residues. CDR3 in amino acids: CSVQPLPSLAGAAGELFF. CDR3 nucleotides: TGCAGCGTCCAACCCCTCCCTTCACTAGCGGGAGCGGCTGGGGAGCTGTTTTTT.

The chain is built from TRBV3-1 (or the pseudogene TRBV3-2) and TRBJ1-3; the D is unclear. The CDR3 runs 15 residues. Trimming left V 2 bases short and J 0 bases short, with 8 bases between. Germline V gene data show CDR1 as LGHDT and CDR2 as YNNKEL (reference sequence). The CDR3 is CASSQNSVSGNTIYF. CDR3 in DNA: TGTGCCAGCAGCCAAAACTCGGTCTCTGGAAACACCATATATTTT.

V gene TRBV12-5 combines with J gene TRBJ2-3; no definite D call. CDR3 length equals 13 residues. Germline V gives CDR1 LGHNT, CDR2 FRNRAP. Trimming removed 6 bases at V and 0 bases at J, with 7 bases between. The CDR3 protein is CASGPRSTDTQYF. CDR3 bases: TGTGCTAGTGGCCCCCGTAGCACAGATACGCAGTATTTT. The complete variable domain, with remaining parts taken from reference TRBV12-5 and TRBJ2-3, reads DARVTQTPRHKVTEMGQEVTMRCQPILGHNTVFWYRQTMMQGLELLAYFRNRAPLDDSGMPKDRFSAEMPDATLATLKIQPSEPRDSAVYFCASGPRSTDTQYFGPGTRLTVL.

This chain connects TRBV9 to TRBJ2-1; the D is unclear. CDR3 size: 14 residues. The germline V and J ends were trimmed by 0 bases and 10 bases, with 14 bases remaining between them. Looked up from germline, CDR1 is SGDLS and CDR2 is YYNGEE. The CDR3 sequence is CASSVGSTAGEQFF. The CDR3 coding sequence is TGTGCCAGCAGCGTAGGGTCAACGGCAGGAGAGCAGTTCTTC. Supplemented by reference TRBV9 and TRBJ2-1, the full variable domain reads DSGVTQTPKHLITATGQRVTLRCSPRSGDLSVYWYQQSLDQGLQFLIQYYNGEERAKGNILERFSAQQFPDLHSELNLSSLELGDSALYFCASSVGSTAGEQFFGPGTRLTVL.

The chain combines TRBV6-1 with TRBJ2-1; the match to TRBD1 covers 10 bases. The CDR3 runs to 18 residues. Germline-derived CDR1 and CDR2 are MNHNS and SASEGT. The ends lost 4 bases at V and 6 bases at J; junction bases unmatched: 15. The CDR3 loop is CASSGPGQGLLAINEQFF. The CDR3 DNA reads TGTGCCAGCAGTGGACCGGGACAGGGGCTCCTGGCGATCAATGAGCAGTTCTTC.

The V call is TRBV19, the J call TRBJ1-2, with a possible D match to TRBD1 (6 bases). CDR3 length: 14 amino acids. The V gene lost 3 bases and the J gene lost 3 bases, with 11 bases spanning the gap. From germline, CDR1 is LNHDA and CDR2 SQIVND (reference sequence). CDR3 amino acids: CASSMGGADYGYTF. As DNA, the CDR3 is TGTGCCAGTAGTATGGGGGGGGCCGACTATGGCTACACCTTC.

This clone was counted once. The chain couples TRBV6-2 or TRBV6-3 to TRBJ2-1; a possible D gene is TRBD1 (5 bases). Germline lookup yields CDR1 MNHEY and CDR2 SVGEGT. Trimming shortened V by 2 bases and J by 4 bases, and 15 bases separated the two germline ends. The CDR3 is made up of 16 amino acids. The CDR3 is CASSYRSRQWYNEQFF. The CDR3 nucleotides read TGTGCCAGCAGTTACCGGAGTCGACAGTGGTACAATGAGCAGTTCTTC.

This clone was recorded a few times. The gene calls are TRBV6-5 and TRBJ2-2; the D is unclear. The germline gives CDR1 MNHEY, CDR2 SVGAGI. Trimming took 6 bases from V and 4 from J, leaving 9 bases between them. This CDR3 has 13 residues. CDR3 protein: CASSLGGTGELFF. CDR3 DNA sequence: TGTGCCAGCAGCCTCGGCGGCACCGGGGAGCTGTTTTTT.

In DNA form, the CDR3 reads TGTGCCAGCAGTTTATTTGGGACAGGGGCAGCCTACGAGCAGTACTTC. Its protein is CASSLFGTGAAYEQYF. The chain employs TRBV28 and TRBJ2-7; 10 bases match TRBD1. Unmatched junction bases numbered 5, after V lost 1 base and J lost 2 bases. The CDR3 length is 16 residues. Germline V gene data show CDR1 as MDHEN and CDR2 as SYDVKM.

The chain carries TRBV5-1 and TRBJ2-3; 12 bases align to TRBD2. The germline gives CDR1 SGHRS, CDR2 YFSETQ. The CDR3 extends over 15 amino acids. V lost 5 bases to trimming and J lost 3 bases; unmatched junction nucleotides: 4. CDR3 region: CASRTSGSTTDTQYF. DNA of the CDR3: TGCGCCAGCAGGACTAGCGGGAGTACAACAGATACGCAGTATTTT.

The CDR3 coding sequence is TGTGCCAGCAGCAGCGGACTAGCCGCGGAGACCCAGTACTTC. Translating it yields CASSSGLAAETQYF. V gene TRBV7-2 combines with J gene TRBJ2-5; 8 bases agree with TRBD2. From germline, CDR1 is SGHTA and CDR2 FQGNSA. J lost 5 bases, V lost 5 bases, and 7 bases had no gene match. This CDR3 region has 14 residues.

This clone is a singleton in its sample. This sequence joins TRBV19 and TRBJ1-5; D is ambiguous. Trimming stripped 3 bases from V and 4 bases from J, with 22 bases between. This CDR3 spans 18 amino acids. CDR1 is LNHDA, CDR2 SQIVND, per germline (reference sequence). CDR3 in DNA: TGTGCCAGTAGTATTAGGGTATCGGCAGCCTCGGGAAATCAGCCCCAGCATTTT. Its translation: CASSIRVSAASGNQPQHF. Filled out from reference TRBV19 and TRBJ1-5, the complete variable domain reads DGGITQSPKYLFRKEGQNVTLSCEQNLNHDAMYWYRQDPGQGLRLIYYSQIVNDFQKGDIAEGYSVSREKKESFPLTVTSAQKNPTAFYLCASSIRVSAASGNQPQHFGDGTRLSIL.

J is TRBJ1-5 and V is TRBV2; the D gene is possibly TRBD1 (6 bases). CDR3 length: 13 residues. Germline V lookup: CDR1 SNHLY, CDR2 FYNNEI. Deletions cut 8 bases from V and 6 bases from J, with 14 bases between. The CDR3 DNA sequence: TGTGCCAGCCACCGGGGCAGGGGTCAGCCCCAGCATTTT. Encoded protein: CASHRGRGQPQHF.

This clone has just one count. The rearrangement joins TRBV21-1 to TRBJ2-5; TRBD1, the table's D call, was not compared with the DNA. TRBV21-1 represents a pseudogene. The CDR3 covers 16 residues. DNA for the CDR3: TGTGCCAGCACCCGATGCCGGGACAGGGGATTAGAGACCCAGTACTTC. This codes for CASTRCRDRGLETQYF.

This clone was counted a single time. The V call is TRBV3-1 (or the pseudogene TRBV3-2), the J call TRBJ2-3; 14 nucleotides align to TRBD2. The CDR3 has 20 residues. Trimming removed 1 base from V and 1 base from J; junction bases left unmatched: 10. Germline lookup yields CDR1 LGHDT and CDR2 YNNKEL (reference sequence). CDR3 sequence (DNA): TGTGCCAGCAGCCAAGTAGGGACTAGCGGGAGTTCTGTCGGCACAGATACGCAGTATTTT. Its translation is CASSQVGTSGSSVGTDTQYF.

The rearrangement joins TRBV24-1 to TRBJ1-5; TRBD1 matches at 12 bases. Germline CDR1 KGHDR, CDR2 SFDVKD. The CDR3 has 17 residues. V dropped 4 bases and J dropped 5; count of bases not matched to a gene: 8. In DNA form, the CDR3 reads TGTGCCACCAGTGAGTCCCCGGGACAGGGGGCTTATCAGCCCCAGCATTTT. Residues: CATSESPGQGAYQPQHF.

This rearrangement joins TRBV19 to TRBJ1-1; 9 positions agree with TRBD1. V lost 4 bases, J lost 5 bases, and 8 bases stayed unmatched. CDR3 length equals 15 residues. The germline V gene has CDR1 LNHDA and CDR2 SQIVND (reference sequence). The CDR3 nucleotides are TGTGCCAGTAGTACTCAACAGGGGGCTGGGACTGAAGCTTTCTTT. It translates to CASSTQQGAGTEAFF.

The V gene is TRBV27, the J gene TRBJ2-1; 8 bases agree with TRBD1. The CDR3 totals 15 residues. V shed 3 bases, J shed 5 bases, and the junction held 6 bases outside the gene matches. Germline lookup yields CDR1 MNHEY and CDR2 SMNVEV (reference sequence). The CDR3: CASSFAGTGNNEQFF. DNA for the CDR3: TGTGCCAGCAGTTTTGCCGGGACAGGCAACAATGAGCAGTTCTTC.